This TCR beta chain was profiled in a study of molecular identifiers for immune sequencing clone quantification. Study-wide context: Replicates involved a five-way split of RNA from approximately 20,000 or 100,000 naive CD8 cells, with sequencing of four.

Study conclusions and caveats: Single-cell amounts of spiked Jurkat TCR RNA were reportedly detectable among over 900,000 naive cells. Clones above 20 RNA copies contained over 98% of effector molecules but under 1% of naive ones.

TCRdb processed the PCR reads anew with MiXCR; each CDR3 protein has one entry. This sample has hundreds of thousands of distinct CDR3 sequences, with roughly 25% found just once. This clonotype has only a few counts. The target antigen is unknown. In the sort, naive CD8 T cells were defined as CD8+CD4-CCR7+CD45RA+. The ends were cut back, 4 bases at V and 4 bases at J, with 12 bases in the middle. CDR3 size: 14 residues. Germline V gene lookup returns CDR1 SGDLS and CDR2 YYNGEE. The clonotype comes from a human donor in good health. Some libraries in this study had Jurkat cell RNA spiked in. Material for sequencing was naive CD8+ T cells from blood, with Jurkat cell RNA spiked in. Subset here: FACS-sorted CD8+CD4-CCR7+CD45RA+ naive T cells. The chain couples TRBV9 to TRBJ1-5, with unresolved D. Written as DNA, the CDR3 is TGTGCCAGCAGCCCCCTGGAGGGAAATCAGCCCCAGCATTTT. This translates into CASSPLEGNQPQHF. Together with reference TRBV9 and TRBJ1-5, the CDR3 gives the full variable domain: DSGVTQTPKHLITATGQRVTLRCSPRSGDLSVYWYQQSLDQGLQFLIQYYNGEERAKGNILERFSAQQFPDLHSELNLSSLELGDSALYFCASSPLEGNQPQHFGDGTRLSIL.